This T cell receptor beta chain was found in a study of T cells after yellow fever vaccination. In its sample, this clonotype was seen many times. TCRdb redid the calling of the 5' RACE reads with MiXCR, one entry per CDR3 protein. This sample has about 360,000 distinct CDR3 sequences, with about 6.2% found just once. The length of the CDR3 is 15 residues. The sequence derives from a young man who received the YFV17D yellow fever vaccine. The chain joins TRBV21-1 to TRBJ2-7; the table calls TRBD1, which could not be checked here. TRBV21-1 is a listed pseudogene. This material consisted of PBMCs, taken 5 days after the yellow fever booster vaccination. CDR3 bases: TGTGCCAGCCCCTCCCCCCGGGACGGGGTCTACGAGCAGTACTTC. Residues: CASPSPRDGVYEQYF.